A single sample gave rise to the 22 T cell receptor beta chains below, sequenced in a study of blood T cells in healthy people across ages. For the second PCR, which ran for about 7 to 11 cycles, a sample-barcoded 5' primer and a J-beta primer mix were used. Using its own MiXCR run on the 5' RACE reads, TCRdb lists one record per CDR3 protein. Here the sample spans just under 900,000 distinct CDR3 sequences, about 28% being singletons. Sequenced material: blood. These receptor sequences come from an elderly woman in good health.

A few counts support this clonotype. The J gene is TRBJ1-1, the V gene TRBV5-1, with TRBD1 matching 11 bases. Losses at the gene ends were 3 bases for V and 0 bases for J; bases not matched to a gene: 7. The germline gives CDR1 SGHRS, CDR2 YFSETQ. The CDR3 totals 17 residues. DNA of the CDR3: TGCGCCAGCAGCTGGACAGGGGGCTCGGATATGAACACTGAAGCTTTCTTT. Translation gives CASSWTGGSDMNTEAFF. Based on the CDR3 plus reference TRBV5-1 and TRBJ1-1, the full variable domain is KAGVTQTPRYLIKTRGQQVTLSCSPISGHRSVSWYQQTPGQGLQFLFEYFSETQRNKGNFPGRFSGRQFSNSRSEMNVSTLELGDSALYLCASSWTGGSDMNTEAFFGQGTRLTVV.

The rearrangement joins TRBV7-6 to TRBJ1-6; D call uncertain. With 5 bases removed from V and 6 bases from J, the gap between germline ends came to 11 bases. This CDR3 is 14 amino acids long. CDR1 is SGHVS and CDR2 is FNYEAQ in the germline V gene. CDR3 DNA sequence: TGTGCCAGCAGCCACCGGCAGAGTAATTCACCCCTCCACTTT. This gives the protein CASSHRQSNSPLHF.

The sample holds a few counts of this clonotype. A much larger clone is a single base away; this may be a read error. The rearrangement links TRBV20-1 to TRBJ2-1; either TRBD1 or TRBD2 may supply D (5 bases each). CDR3 length: 12 amino acids. CDR1 and CDR2 (germline): DFQATT, SNEGSKA (reference sequence). CDR3 nucleotides: TGCAGGGCTGGGACCGGCTACAATGAGCAGTTCTTC. Translated: CRAGTGYNEQFF.

Comment on this clonotype: This sequence may be a read error, since a much larger clone differs from it by one base. This sequence joins TRBV27 and TRBJ2-1; no reliable D call. TRBJ2-7 matches the DNA end more closely, so the J call is doubtful. Per the germline V gene, CDR1 is MNHEY and CDR2 is SMNVEV (reference sequence). This CDR3 contains 13 residues. Written as DNA, the CDR3 is TGTGCCAGCAGTTTATTCCGCTACAATGAGCAGTACTTC. Its translation: CASSLFRYNEQYF.

Note on this clonotype: It may be a read error: a sequence one base away is much more abundant. The J gene is TRBJ2-1, the V gene TRBV12-3 or TRBV12-4; the D is unclear. Trimming removed 4 bases from V and 5 bases from J, with 18 bases in between. CDR3 length: 16 residues. CDR3 bases: TGTGCCAGCAGTTCGGCTCTAACCGTCCCCCACAATGAGCAGTTCTTC. Its translation is CASSSALTVPHNEQFF.

Many counts were recorded for this clonotype. V usage is TRBV7-2 and J usage is TRBJ1-1, with D uncertain. The CDR3 has 14 residues. V was trimmed by 2 bases and J by 7 bases, leaving 14 bases between them. CDR1 and CDR2 (germline): SGHTA, FQGNSA. Written as DNA, the CDR3 is TGTGCCAGCAGCTTAATCACAGTCTCAGGTGAAGCTTTCTTT. Translated: CASSLITVSGEAFF.

A few counts support this clonotype. The chain links TRBV6-2 or TRBV6-3 to TRBJ1-5, with TRBD1 as a possible D gene (5 bases). V was shortened by 6 bases and J by 6 bases, with 15 bases between the two germline ends. CDR3 length: 14 residues. CDR1 is MNHEY, CDR2 SVGEGT, per germline. The CDR3 spells CASRQDTASQPQHF. The CDR3 DNA is TGTGCCAGCAGGCAGGACACGGCGAGTCAGCCCCAGCATTTT.

This clonotype was observed at least ten times. The chain carries TRBV7-9 and TRBJ2-3, with 9 bases lining up with TRBD1. The V gene end was trimmed by 3 bases and the J gene end by 4 bases; junction bases not matched to a gene: 17. The CDR3 sequence is 19 residues long. Per the germline V gene, CDR1 is SEHNR and CDR2 is FQNEAQ (reference sequence). As DNA, the CDR3 is TGTGCCAGCAGCTTCCAAGTGACCCGGGACAGGGTTCCGTCAGATACGCAGTATTTT. Translated: CASSFQVTRDRVPSDTQYF. The full variable domain, completed using reference TRBV7-9 and TRBJ2-3, is DTGVSQNPRHKITKRGQNVTFRCDPISEHNRLYWYRQTLGQGPEFLTYFQNEAQLEKSRLLSDRFSAERPKGSFSTLEIQRTEQGDSAMYLCASSFQVTRDRVPSDTQYFGPGTRLTVL.

The table lists this clonotype with a few counts. J is TRBJ1-6 and V is TRBV7-2; D gene uncertain. V dropped 1 base and J dropped 9 bases, with 10 bases sitting between them. The CDR3 totals 14 residues. Germline V gene sequence: CDR1 SGHTA, CDR2 FQGNSA. CDR3 nucleotides: TGTGCCAGCAGCTTAGGCCCGAGCGGTTCACCCCTCCACTTT. Translation: CASSLGPSGSPLHF.

Concerning this clonotype itself: Given a much more abundant clone one base away, this may be a read error. The chain carries TRBV5-1 and TRBJ1-2; 9 bases fit TRBD1. The CDR3 covers 15 residues. Germline CDR1 reads SGHRS; CDR2 reads YFSETQ. CDR3 loop: CASSFGDRERYGCTF. In DNA form, the CDR3 reads TGCGCCAGCAGCTTCGGGGACAGGGAACGCTATGGCTGCACCTTC.

This clonotype has ten or more counts. The rearrangement links TRBV7-2 to TRBJ2-2, with unresolved D. The CDR3 is made up of 16 amino acids. Trimming pared 1 base from V and 1 base from J, leaving 10 bases between. Germline V gives CDR1 SGHTA, CDR2 FQGNSA. The DNA of the CDR3 is TGTGCCAGCAGCTTAGGGCTAACACTGAACACCGGGGAGCTGTTTTTT. Translating it yields CASSLGLTLNTGELFF. The full variable domain, its missing parts supplied by reference TRBV7-2 and TRBJ2-2, is GAGVSQSPSNKVTEKGKDVELRCDPISGHTALYWYRQSLGQGLEFLIYFQGNSAPDKSGLPSDRFSAERTGGSVSTLTIQRTQQEDSAVYLCASSLGLTLNTGELFFGEGSRLTVL.

Concerning this clonotype: This sequence may be a read error, since a much larger clone differs from it by one base. V and J are TRBV9 and TRBJ2-5, with D perhaps matching TRBD2 (5 bases). The CDR3 has 12 amino acids. Per germline, CDR1 SGDLS and CDR2 YYNGEE. Trimming took 2 bases from V and 11 from J, leaving 13 bases between them. DNA of the CDR3: TGTGCCAGCAGCGTCGGGGTCAATGAGCAGTACTTC. Its translation: CASSVGVNEQYF.

In this sample, this clonotype turned up many times. This chain links TRBV9 with TRBJ1-2; 7 bases line up with TRBD1. CDR1 and CDR2 from the germline V gene are SGDLS and YYNGEE. V shed 0 bases, J shed 5 bases, and the junction held 13 bases outside the gene matches. This CDR3 has 17 amino acids. In DNA, the CDR3 is TGTGCCAGCAGCGTAGACCCCGAGGGGGCGTCGCAATATGGCTACACCTTC. This sequence encodes CASSVDPEGASQYGYTF.

With regard to this clonotype: This clone may be a read error of a much larger clone one base away. CDR3 sequence (DNA): TGCGCCAGCAGCAGCAGGGCGGATTCGGAGACCCAGTACTTC. Residues: CASSSRADSETQYF. This chain uses TRBV5-1 with TRBJ2-7; D perhaps matches TRBD1 (5 bases). The DNA matches TRBJ2-5 better at its end, which makes the J call doubtful. Looked up from germline, CDR1 is SGHRS and CDR2 is YFSETQ. The CDR3 covers 14 residues.

In its sample, this clonotype was seen once. A read error may explain this, as a much larger clone is one base away. V is TRBV2 and J is TRBJ2-1; 8 bases fit TRBD2. CDR3 size: 13 residues. Germline lookup yields CDR1 SNHLY and CDR2 FYNNEI. Trimming removed 6 bases from V and 7 bases from J; junction bases left unmatched: 5. The CDR3 DNA sequence: TGTGCCAGCAGAGCGGGGGCTAGAAATGAGCAGTTCTTC. Translated: CASRAGARNEQFF.

In this sample, this clonotype turned up a few times. This sequence joins TRBV30 and TRBJ2-5; D is perhaps TRBD1 (5 bases). This CDR3 has 14 residues. Germline V CDR1 and CDR2: GTSNPN, SVGIG (reference sequence). Trimming stripped 1 base from V and 6 bases from J, with 15 bases between. Here the CDR3 reads CAWSEEFRVKTQYF. The CDR3 bases are TGTGCCTGGAGTGAAGAGTTCAGGGTAAAGACCCAGTACTTC.

This clonotype was recorded many times. This rearrangement joins TRBV20-1 to TRBJ2-3; TRBD1 might be the D (6 bases). CDR1 and CDR2 (germline): DFQATT, SNEGSKA (reference sequence). Trimming took 6 bases from V and 0 from J, leaving 16 bases between them. The length of the CDR3 is 15 residues. The CDR3 loop is CSASRVGASTDTQYF. The CDR3 DNA is TGCAGTGCCAGTAGAGTGGGGGCAAGCACAGATACGCAGTATTTT.

The J gene is TRBJ2-5, the V gene TRBV4-3; tentatively, D is TRBD1 or TRBD2 (7 bases each). Germline CDR1 is LGHNA and CDR2 is YSLEER. Trimming pared 0 bases from V and 5 bases from J, leaving 16 bases between. The CDR3 totals 16 residues. DNA of the CDR3: TGCGCCAGCAGCCAAGATGGGCAGGGGGGGTGGGAGACCCAGTACTTC. Protein: CASSQDGQGGWETQYF.

To note about this clonotype: This clone may be a read error of a much larger clone one base away. V usage is TRBV10-3 and J usage is TRBJ2-3, with TRBD1 matching 7 bases. This CDR3 region has 15 residues. J was trimmed by 2 bases and V by 7 bases; bases with no gene match: 9. The germline V gene has CDR1 ENHRY and CDR2 SYGVKD. DNA for the CDR3: TGTGCCATCAAAAGGGGGCAGGGGTTCACAGATACGCAGTATTTT. It is translated as CAIKRGQGFTDTQYF.

The chain has TRBV11-2 and TRBJ2-1, with 7 nucleotides matching TRBD1. Trimming took 5 bases from V and 10 from J; bases not matched to a gene: 14. Germline V lookup: CDR1 SGHAT, CDR2 FQNNGV. The CDR3 is made up of 15 amino acids. In DNA, the CDR3 is TGTGCCAGCAGCCTTACTGGGGACAGCACCTACGAGCAGTTCTTC. It specifies CASSLTGDSTYEQFF.

The table lists this clonotype with a few counts. The V and J genes are TRBV18 and TRBJ2-7; D perhaps matches TRBD2 (5 bases). Germline V gene data show CDR1 as KGHSH and CDR2 as LQKENI. The CDR3 totals 13 residues. Trimming removed 2 bases at V and 6 bases at J, with 11 bases between. CDR3 DNA sequence: TGTGCCAGCTCACCATCCGGGGTGGGCGAGCAGTACTTC. Amino acids: CASSPSGVGEQYF.

The rearrangement links TRBV30 to TRBJ2-2; D call uncertain. Per the germline V gene, CDR1 is GTSNPN and CDR2 is SVGIG (reference sequence). The V gene lost 4 bases and the J gene lost 0 bases, with 6 bases spanning the gap. CDR3 length: 13 amino acids. The CDR3: CAWTPPNTGELFF. The DNA for the CDR3 is TGTGCCTGGACCCCTCCGAACACCGGGGAGCTGTTTTTT.